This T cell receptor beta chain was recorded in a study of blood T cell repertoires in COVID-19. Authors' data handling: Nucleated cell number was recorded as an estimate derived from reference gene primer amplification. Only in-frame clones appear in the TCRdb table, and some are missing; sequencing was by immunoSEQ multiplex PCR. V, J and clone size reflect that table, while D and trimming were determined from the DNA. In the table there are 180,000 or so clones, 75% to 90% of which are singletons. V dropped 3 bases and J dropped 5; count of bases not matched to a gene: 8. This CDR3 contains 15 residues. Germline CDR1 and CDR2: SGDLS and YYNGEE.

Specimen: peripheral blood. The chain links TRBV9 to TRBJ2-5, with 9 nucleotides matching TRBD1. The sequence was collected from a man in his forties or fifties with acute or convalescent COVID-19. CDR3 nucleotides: TGTGCCAGCAGCGCCCCTGGGACAGGGACGGAGACCCAGTACTTC. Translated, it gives CASSAPGTGTETQYF.